Following are 9 T cell receptor beta chains from one sample sequenced in a study of OX40 agonist ivuxolimab in advanced cancers. TCRdb's copy holds only in-frame clones and misses some; the assay was immunoSEQ multiplex PCR. The sample carries tens of thousands of clones, 75% to 95% recorded once. This specimen was CD4+ or CD8+ T cells sorted from blood, taken in a trial of the OX40 agonist ivuxolimab. Every receptor here comes from an adult with an advanced solid tumor such as melanoma, head and neck, liver or kidney cancer.

The chain carries TRBV27 and TRBJ2-7, with TRBD2 matching 9 bases. Trimming at V came to 2 bases and at J to 3 bases, leaving 5 bases not matched to a gene. This CDR3 region has 15 residues. CDR1 MNHEY and CDR2 SMNVEV come from the germline V gene (reference sequence). Here the CDR3 DNA reads TGTGCCAGCAGTTTAAAGGCGGGAGGGCACTACGAGCAGTACTTC. Translation: CASSLKAGGHYEQYF.

This chain links TRBV19 with TRBJ2-2; maybe TRBD1 (5 bases). CDR3 length: 14 residues. V was cut by 3 bases and J by 6 bases, with 11 bases left in between. Looked up from germline, CDR1 is LNHDA and CDR2 is SQIVND (reference sequence). The CDR3 loop is CASSISQGAGELFF. CDR3 bases: TGTGCCAGTAGTATTAGTCAGGGCGCCGGGGAGCTGTTTTTT.

The chain carries TRBV11-2 and TRBJ1-2; 10 nucleotides align to TRBD1. Germline trimming cut 5 bases from V and 2 bases from J; bases unmatched to any gene: 5. Germline V gene lookup returns CDR1 SGHAT and CDR2 FQNNGV. This CDR3 region has 15 residues. The chain's CDR3 is CASSAEGQGNYGYTF. As DNA, the CDR3 is TGTGCCAGCAGCGCCGAGGGACAGGGGAACTATGGCTACACCTTC.

This chain connects TRBV5-3 to TRBJ2-6, with 11 bases fitting TRBD2. TRBV5-3 is an ORF for which the function is uncertain. With 4 bases clipped from V and 3 bases from J, the junction kept 12 bases outside the gene matches. The CDR3 covers 19 residues. DNA for the CDR3: TGTGCCAGAAGCACAACTAGCGGGAGAGTCCTAGGTGGGGCCAACGTCCTGACTTTC. Amino acids: CARSTTSGRVLGGANVLTF.

The V and J genes are TRBV9 and TRBJ1-5, with D tentatively TRBD1 (5 bases). V was trimmed by 0 bases and J by 7 bases, leaving 14 bases between them. Germline V gene lookup returns CDR1 SGDLS and CDR2 YYNGEE. The CDR3 contains 15 residues. In nucleotides, the CDR3 is TGTGCCAGCAGCGTAGGCGGGCGCTGGGGCCAGCCCCAGCATTTT. This translates into CASSVGGRWGQPQHF.

The chain couples TRBV9 to TRBJ2-2; no clear D gene. The CDR3 has 16 residues. Trimming removed 4 bases at V and 4 bases at J, with 17 bases between. CDR1 and CDR2 from the germline V gene are SGDLS and YYNGEE. CDR3 DNA sequence: TGTGCCAGCAGCTTTAGACTGCCTCCAAGCACCGGGGAGCTGTTTTTT. Protein product: CASSFRLPPSTGELFF. The whole variable domain, filled in from reference TRBV9 and TRBJ2-2, reads DSGVTQTPKHLITATGQRVTLRCSPRSGDLSVYWYQQSLDQGLQFLIQYYNGEERAKGNILERFSAQQFPDLHSELNLSSLELGDSALYFCASSFRLPPSTGELFFGEGSRLTVL.

The chain links TRBV9 to TRBJ1-4; D perhaps matches TRBD1 (6 bases). Germline loops: CDR1 SGDLS, CDR2 YYNGEE. The CDR3 has 15 residues. With 3 bases removed from V and 5 bases from J, the gap between germline ends came to 14 bases. The DNA for the CDR3 is TGTGCCAGCAGCGCCGCGGGGGGGCTGAATGAAAAACTGTTTTTT. It specifies CASSAAGGLNEKLFF.

Only one count was recorded for this clone. V and J are TRBV28 and TRBJ1-1; 8 bases agree with TRBD1. V shed 7 bases and J 4 bases; nucleotides not matched to a gene: 11. Germline V gives CDR1 MDHEN, CDR2 SYDVKM. The CDR3 sequence is 15 residues long. Here the CDR3 reads CASTTAGGASTEAFF. The CDR3 bases are TGTGCCAGCACCACAGCAGGGGGCGCGAGCACTGAAGCTTTCTTT. The full variable domain, completed using reference TRBV28 and TRBJ1-1, is DVKVTQSSRYLVKRTGEKVFLECVQDMDHENMFWYRQDPGLGLRLIYFSYDVKMKEKGDIPEGYSVSREKKERFSLILESASTNQTSMYLCASTTAGGASTEAFFGQGTRLTVV.

The chain uses TRBV21-1 and TRBJ2-1; TRBD2 is taken as the D call from the table, unchecked against the DNA. TRBV21-1 is shown as a pseudogene. The CDR3 runs 16 residues. The CDR3 spells CASTYARLAGYNEQFF. The CDR3, as DNA: TGTGCCAGCACCTATGCCAGGCTAGCGGGCTACAATGAGCAGTTCTTC.